One sample yielded the 22 T cell receptor beta chains listed below, sequenced in a study of T cell clonotyping in hematopoietic cell transplantation. Indicated time point: recipient sample about 28 days before transplant, after cytoreduction. The protocol was immunoSEQ multiplex PCR, while the TCRdb copy is restricted to in-frame clones and leaves out a portion. The data contain tens of thousands of clones, 90% to 95% of them singletons. The source material was peripheral blood mononuclear cells, sampled before stem cell transplant. Every receptor here comes from a middle-aged man with chronic myeloid leukemia. Some clones in this sample may be carry-over from other donors' samples.

In this sample, this clone turned up once. V and J are TRBV7-2 and TRBJ2-7; unclear D gene. CDR1 and CDR2 (germline): SGHTA, FQGNSA. This CDR3 has 14 residues. V lost 2 bases, J lost 3 bases, and 11 bases lay in between. CDR3 loop: CASSLKASFYEQYF. The CDR3 bases are TGTGCCAGCAGCTTAAAGGCCAGTTTCTACGAGCAGTACTTC. The whole variable domain, remainder taken from reference TRBV7-2 and TRBJ2-7, is GAGVSQSPSNKVTEKGKDVELRCDPISGHTALYWYRQSLGQGLEFLIYFQGNSAPDKSGLPSDRFSAERTGGSVSTLTIQRTQQEDSAVYLCASSLKASFYEQYFGPGTRLTVT.

The rearrangement joins TRBV7-2 to TRBJ1-2; 7 nucleotides agree with TRBD1. CDR3 length: 16 amino acids. Trimming cost V 5 bases and J 1 base; bases outside gene matches: 10. CDR1 is SGHTA, CDR2 FQGNSA, per germline. The CDR3: CASSVFRGKSNYGYTF. Written as DNA, the CDR3 is TGTGCCAGCAGCGTTTTCAGGGGGAAAAGTAACTATGGCTACACCTTC.

This clone was observed once. The chain joins TRBV19 to TRBJ1-2, with 10 nucleotides matching TRBD1. Germline CDR1 LNHDA, CDR2 SQIVND (reference sequence). Trimming at V came to 6 bases and at J to 4 bases, leaving 11 bases not matched to a gene. The CDR3 is made up of 16 amino acids. CDR3 region: CASSSAGTGEAYGYTF. The CDR3 DNA reads as TGTGCCAGTAGCTCGGCCGGGACAGGGGAAGCCTATGGCTACACCTTC. Full variable domain (missing parts from reference TRBV19 and TRBJ1-2): DGGITQSPKYLFRKEGQNVTLSCEQNLNHDAMYWYRQDPGQGLRLIYYSQIVNDFQKGDIAEGYSVSREKKESFPLTVTSAQKNPTAFYLCASSSAGTGEAYGYTFGSGTRLTVV.

J is TRBJ2-5 and V is TRBV25-1; 9 nucleotides match TRBD1. Gene TRBJ2-7 matches the end of the DNA better, so the J call may be wrong. Germline V CDR1 and CDR2: MGHDK, SYGVNS. The CDR3 is 14 residues long. CDR3 residues: CASSEKGQGYEQYF. DNA for the CDR3: TGTGCCAGCAGTGAGAAGGGACAGGGCTACGAGCAGTACTTC.

This clone was picked up one time. The chain joins TRBV30 to TRBJ1-1; no clear D gene. V was trimmed by 0 bases and J by 5 bases, leaving 16 bases between them. This CDR3 has 15 residues. Germline V gene sequence: CDR1 GTSNPN, CDR2 SVGIG (reference sequence). Here the CDR3 reads CAWSVSRAYGTEAFF. As DNA, the CDR3 is TGTGCCTGGAGTGTAAGCCGGGCCTATGGGACTGAAGCTTTCTTT.

The rearrangement links TRBV15 to TRBJ1-1; weak D call: TRBD1 (5 bases). With 0 bases removed from V and 7 bases from J, the gap between germline ends came to 12 bases. Germline CDR1 is LNHNV and CDR2 is YYDKDF (reference sequence). The CDR3 sequence is 14 residues long. The CDR3 loop is CATSRDLGEVEAFF. The CDR3 DNA reads TGTGCCACCAGCAGAGATCTGGGGGAGGTTGAAGCTTTCTTT.

The rearrangement joins TRBV7-6 to TRBJ1-6; maybe TRBD1 (5 bases). V was clipped by 3 bases and J by 7 bases, with 7 bases between them. CDR1 and CDR2 from the germline V gene are SGHVS and FNYEAQ. The CDR3 extends over 13 amino acids. CDR3 sequence reads: CASSFRGNSPLHF. The CDR3 DNA reads TGTGCCAGCAGCTTTCGGGGCAATTCACCCCTCCACTTT.

The gene calls are TRBV7-2 and TRBJ2-2; D call uncertain. The CDR3 is 13 residues long. In germline, CDR1 is SGHTA, CDR2 FQGNSA. V gave up 5 bases and J gave up 2 bases, with 6 bases separating them. The CDR3 DNA is TGTGCCAGCAGCGGGATAAACACCGGGGAGCTGTTTTTT. Protein sequence: CASSGINTGELFF.

The chain has TRBV6-1 and TRBJ2-5, with a tentative D call TRBD1 (6 bases). The CDR3 spans 13 residues. Looked up from germline, CDR1 is MNHNS and CDR2 is SASEGT. Trimming removed 2 bases at V and 4 bases at J, with 8 bases between. The CDR3 loop is CASSEQGRETQYF. In DNA, the CDR3 is TGTGCCAGCAGTGAACAGGGGAGAGAGACCCAGTACTTC.

This clone was observed once. The chain's CDR3 is CASSAQGGNTIYF. DNA of the CDR3: TGTGCCAGCAGTGCGCAGGGTGGAAACACCATATATTTT. The chain couples TRBV6-1 to TRBJ1-3, with D maybe TRBD1 (5 bases). From germline, CDR1 is MNHNS and CDR2 SASEGT. V gave up 4 bases and J gave up 3 bases, with 7 bases separating them. The CDR3 sequence is 13 residues long.

This chain links TRBV14 with TRBJ2-7; TRBD1 matches at 9 bases. CDR1 is SGHDN and CDR2 is FVKESK in the germline V gene. Germline trimming cut 10 bases from V and 7 bases from J; bases unmatched to any gene: 8. The CDR3 has 12 residues. CDR3 sequence: CATRDRVGEQYF. The CDR3 DNA follows: TGTGCCACCCGGGACAGGGTCGGAGAGCAGTACTTC.

J is TRBJ1-1 and V is TRBV7-2; D unclear. This CDR3 is 13 amino acids long. Germline V gives CDR1 SGHTA, CDR2 FQGNSA. V was cut by 5 bases and J by 8 bases, with 15 bases left in between. In DNA form, the CDR3 reads TGTGCCAGCAGCACTTATAGCACTGGGGAAGCTTTCTTT. Its translation: CASSTYSTGEAFF. Variable domain in full (rest from reference TRBV7-2 and TRBJ1-1): GAGVSQSPSNKVTEKGKDVELRCDPISGHTALYWYRQSLGQGLEFLIYFQGNSAPDKSGLPSDRFSAERTGGSVSTLTIQRTQQEDSAVYLCASSTYSTGEAFFGQGTRLTVV.

The gene calls are TRBV7-9 and TRBJ2-7, with 9 bases fitting TRBD1. The germline V gene encodes CDR1 SEHNR and CDR2 FQNEAQ (reference sequence). This CDR3 comprises 14 residues. V lost 2 bases to trimming and J lost 5 bases; unmatched junction nucleotides: 4. The CDR3 DNA follows: TGTGCCAGCAGCTTAAGGGACAGGGTACACGAGCAGTACTTC. It yields the protein CASSLRDRVHEQYF.

This chain uses TRBV5-4 with TRBJ2-7, with a tentative D call TRBD1 (6 bases). V was pared by 5 bases and J by 7 bases, with 13 bases between. The length of the CDR3 is 12 residues. Per germline, CDR1 SGHNT and CDR2 YYREEE (reference sequence). CDR3 amino acids: CASRVPTGEQYF. The CDR3 nucleotides read TGTGCCAGCAGGGTACCCACAGGGGAGCAGTACTTC.

This clone occurred a few times. This rearrangement joins TRBV7-3 to TRBJ2-2; D possibly corresponds to TRBD2 (5 bases). From germline, CDR1 is SGHTA and CDR2 FQGTGA. CDR3 length equals 16 residues. Trimming took 2 bases from V and 0 from J, leaving 10 bases between them. Here the CDR3 reads CASSLYGLANTGELFF. The DNA for the CDR3 is TGTGCCAGCAGCTTATATGGACTTGCGAACACCGGGGAGCTGTTTTTT.

The gene calls are TRBV5-4 and TRBJ2-5; 12 bases are a match to TRBD2. CDR3 length: 17 residues. J lost 5 bases, V lost 4 bases, and 12 bases had no gene match. Germline CDR1 SGHNT, CDR2 YYREEE (reference sequence). CDR3 coding DNA: TGTGCCAGCAGCGCCGCGAAGGCTAGCGGGGGGGGTGAGACCCAGTACTTC. The encoded protein is CASSAAKASGGGETQYF.

CDR3 loop: CAWSLGSNQPQHF. In nucleotides, the CDR3 is TGTGCCTGGAGTTTAGGGAGCAATCAGCCCCAGCATTTT. This sequence joins TRBV30 and TRBJ1-5; no definite D call. V shed 2 bases and J shed 1 base, with 6 bases lying between them. The CDR3 is 13 amino acids. Germline CDR1 reads GTSNPN; CDR2 reads SVGIG (reference sequence).

The chain has TRBV11-2 and TRBJ1-2; D unresolved. This CDR3 is 12 amino acids long. From germline, CDR1 is SGHAT and CDR2 FQNNGV. Trimming left V 0 bases short and J 8 bases short, with 7 bases between. CDR3 sequence: CASSLERRGYTF. The CDR3 nucleotides are TGTGCCAGCAGCTTAGAGAGGCGAGGCTACACCTTC. The full variable domain, completed using reference TRBV11-2 and TRBJ1-2, is EAGVAQSPRYKIIEKRQSVAFWCNPISGHATLYWYQQILGQGPKLLIQFQNNGVVDDSQLPKDRFSAERLKGVDSTLKIQPAKLEDSAVYLCASSLERRGYTFGSGTRLTVV.

The V gene is TRBV7-3, the J gene TRBJ1-1; the match to TRBD1 covers 7 bases. Germline-derived CDR1 and CDR2 are SGHTA and FQGTGA. There are 14 residues in the CDR3. The trim removed 1 base at V and 3 bases at J, leaving 2 bases unmatched. The CDR3, as DNA: TGTGCCAGCAGCTTAAAGGGGGCTGACACTGAAGCTTTCTTT. This sequence encodes CASSLKGADTEAFF. Drawing the rest from reference TRBV7-3 and TRBJ1-1, the complete variable domain is GAGVSQTPSNKVTEKGKYVELRCDPISGHTALYWYRQSLGQGPEFLIYFQGTGAADDSGLPNDRFFAVRPEGSVSTLKIQRTERGDSAVYLCASSLKGADTEAFFGQGTRLTVV.

This chain links TRBV28 with TRBJ2-7; D might be TRBD1 (6 bases). CDR1 and CDR2 (germline): MDHEN, SYDVKM. V was pared by 10 bases and J by 4 bases, with 14 bases between. The CDR3 length is 12 residues. CDR3 sequence: CAIRDRQYEQYF. The DNA for the CDR3 is TGTGCCATCCGCGACAGGCAATACGAGCAGTACTTC. Full variable domain (missing parts from reference TRBV28 and TRBJ2-7): DVKVTQSSRYLVKRTGEKVFLECVQDMDHENMFWYRQDPGLGLRLIYFSYDVKMKEKGDIPEGYSVSREKKERFSLILESASTNQTSMYLCAIRDRQYEQYFGPGTRLTVT.

The chain combines TRBV4-3 with TRBJ2-7; D is unresolved. V dropped 3 bases and J dropped 3 bases, with 18 bases sitting between them. The length of the CDR3 is 16 residues. Per germline, CDR1 LGHNA and CDR2 YSLEER. This CDR3 reads CASSQVLGYEVYEQYF. The CDR3 DNA sequence: TGCGCCAGCAGCCAGGTTCTTGGATACGAGGTCTACGAGCAGTACTTC.

This sequence joins TRBV11-3 and TRBJ1-6; a possible D gene is TRBD1 (5 bases). Germline lookup yields CDR1 SGHNT and CDR2 YENEEA. V was cut by 1 base and J by 6 bases, with 10 bases left in between. CDR3 length: 15 amino acids. For the CDR3, the DNA is TGTGCCAGCAGCTTAGGGGGACTGTTTAATTCACCCCTCCACTTT. This sequence encodes CASSLGGLFNSPLHF.